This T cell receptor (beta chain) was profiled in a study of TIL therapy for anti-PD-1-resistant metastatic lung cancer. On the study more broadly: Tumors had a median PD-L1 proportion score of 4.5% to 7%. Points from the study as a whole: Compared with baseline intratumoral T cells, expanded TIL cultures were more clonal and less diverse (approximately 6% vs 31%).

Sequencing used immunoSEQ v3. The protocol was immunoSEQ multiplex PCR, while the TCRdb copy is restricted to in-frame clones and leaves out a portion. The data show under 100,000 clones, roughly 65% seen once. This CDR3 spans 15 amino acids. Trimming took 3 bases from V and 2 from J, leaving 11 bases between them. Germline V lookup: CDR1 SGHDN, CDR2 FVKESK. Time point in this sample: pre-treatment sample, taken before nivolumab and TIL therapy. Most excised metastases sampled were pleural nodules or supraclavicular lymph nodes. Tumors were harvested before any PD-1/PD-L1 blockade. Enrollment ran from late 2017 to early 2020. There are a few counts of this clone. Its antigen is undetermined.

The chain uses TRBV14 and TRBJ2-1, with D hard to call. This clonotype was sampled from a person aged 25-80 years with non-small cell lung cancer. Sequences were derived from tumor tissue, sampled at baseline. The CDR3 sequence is CASSQFPGPYNEQFF. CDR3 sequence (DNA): TGTGCCAGCAGCCAGTTTCCAGGACCCTACAATGAGCAGTTCTTC.